This T cell receptor (beta chain) was sequenced during a study of Graves' ophthalmopathy and Graves' hyperthyroidism. Study-wide findings and caveats: Built on 13 signatures, a model told ophthalmopathy apart from stable hyperthyroidism with approximately 85% sensitivity and 75% to 82% specificity.

Trimming cost V 8 bases and J 7 bases, with 24 bases left between them. The CDR3 runs to 15 residues. Note on this clonotype: Antigen unknown.

Amplification from RNA transcripts yielded the TCR beta CDR3 regions. Second-round multiplex PCR came after a first-round RT-PCR that employed HTBI primers. TCRdb reanalysed the multiplex PCR reads using MiXCR and keeps one entry per CDR3 protein. The sample lists roughly 600,000 distinct CDR3 sequences; 35% to 40% were seen once. The material sequenced was peripheral blood or thyroid tissue (not recorded which). This TCR derives from an adult man with Graves' hyperthyroidism. The chain carries TRBV12-3 or TRBV12-4 and TRBJ2-7; possibly TRBD1 for D (6 bases). The DNA for the CDR3 is TGTGCCAGCGCAACCGGGACACCCTCGGTTAATGAGCAGTACTTC. Amino acids: CASATGTPSVNEQYF.